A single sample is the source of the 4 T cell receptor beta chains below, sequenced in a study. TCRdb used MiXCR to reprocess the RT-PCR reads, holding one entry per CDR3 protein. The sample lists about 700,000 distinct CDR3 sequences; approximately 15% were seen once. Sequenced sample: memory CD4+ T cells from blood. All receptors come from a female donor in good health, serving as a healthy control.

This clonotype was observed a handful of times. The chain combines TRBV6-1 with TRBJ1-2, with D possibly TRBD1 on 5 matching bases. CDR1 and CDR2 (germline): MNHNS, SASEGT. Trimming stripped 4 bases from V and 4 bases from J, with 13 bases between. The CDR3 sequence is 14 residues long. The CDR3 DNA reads TGTGCCAGCAGTGTGGGGAGGGACTCCTATGGCTACACCTTC. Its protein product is CASSVGRDSYGYTF.

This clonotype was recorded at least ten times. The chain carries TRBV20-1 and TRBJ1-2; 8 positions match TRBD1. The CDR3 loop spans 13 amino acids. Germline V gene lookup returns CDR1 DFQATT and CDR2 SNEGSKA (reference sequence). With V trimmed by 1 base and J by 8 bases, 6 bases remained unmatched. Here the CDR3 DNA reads TGCAGTGCTAGAGTTCCGGACAGGGTCGGCTACACCTTC. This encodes CSARVPDRVGYTF.

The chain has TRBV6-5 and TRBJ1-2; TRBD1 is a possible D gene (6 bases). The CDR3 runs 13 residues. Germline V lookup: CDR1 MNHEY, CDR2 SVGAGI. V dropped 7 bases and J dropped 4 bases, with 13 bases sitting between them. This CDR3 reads CASTQGLSYGYTF. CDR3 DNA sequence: TGTGCCAGCACGCAGGGGCTGAGCTATGGCTACACCTTC.

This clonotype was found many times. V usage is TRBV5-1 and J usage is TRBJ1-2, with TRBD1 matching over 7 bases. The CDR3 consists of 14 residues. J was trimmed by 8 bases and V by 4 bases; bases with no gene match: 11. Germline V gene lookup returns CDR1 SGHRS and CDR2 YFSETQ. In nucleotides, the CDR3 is TGCGCCAGCAGCCCTGACAGGGTATTGGGAGGCTACACCTTC. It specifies CASSPDRVLGGYTF.